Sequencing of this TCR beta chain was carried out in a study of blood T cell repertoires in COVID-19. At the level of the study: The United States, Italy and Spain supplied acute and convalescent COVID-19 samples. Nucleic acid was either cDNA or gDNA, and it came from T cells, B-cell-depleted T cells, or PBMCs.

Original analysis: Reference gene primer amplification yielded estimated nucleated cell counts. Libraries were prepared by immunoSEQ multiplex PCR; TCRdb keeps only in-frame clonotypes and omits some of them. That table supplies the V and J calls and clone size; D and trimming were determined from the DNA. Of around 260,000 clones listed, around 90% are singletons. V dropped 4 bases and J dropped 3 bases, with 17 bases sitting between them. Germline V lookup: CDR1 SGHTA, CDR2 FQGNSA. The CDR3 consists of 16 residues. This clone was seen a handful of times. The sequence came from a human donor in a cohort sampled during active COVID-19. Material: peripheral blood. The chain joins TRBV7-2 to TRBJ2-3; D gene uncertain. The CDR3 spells CASSSNQLGTTDTQYF. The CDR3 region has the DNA TGTGCCAGCAGCTCCAATCAGCTAGGCACGACAGATACGCAGTATTTT.